The next 15 T cell receptor beta chains were all read from a single sample in a study of cytomegalovirus exposure and HLA in healthy donors. The PCR used 60 Vbeta and 13 Jbeta primers. This table comes from immunoSEQ multiplex PCR, and its TCRdb copy is limited to in-frame clones, with some not included. The data contain about 140,000 clones, roughly four fifths of them seen just once; the ten biggest clones take up 1.4%. Sequenced: PBMCs. These receptor sequences come from a man in his thirties or forties in good health and CMV-seropositive.

The chain has TRBV27 and TRBJ2-3, with 15 positions matching TRBD2. CDR3 size: 17 residues. Germline trimming cut 8 bases from V and 2 bases from J; bases unmatched to any gene: 8. Germline V CDR1 and CDR2: MNHEY, SMNVEV (reference sequence). The CDR3 DNA sequence: TGTGCCAGCGGGGGACTAGCGGGGGGACTGTCCACAGATACGCAGTATTTT. Translating it yields CASGGLAGGLSTDTQYF.

This clone was recorded a few times. The chain employs TRBV5-6 and TRBJ2-7; D is possibly TRBD2 (7 bases). V was cut by 0 bases and J by 4 bases, with 11 bases left in between. CDR1 and CDR2 from the germline V gene are SGHDT and YYEEEE. The CDR3 totals 14 residues. The CDR3 loop is CASSLGRGPYEQYF. CDR3 nucleotides: TGTGCCAGCAGCTTGGGGCGGGGGCCATACGAGCAGTACTTC.

The rearrangement joins TRBV2 to TRBJ2-1, with D possibly matching TRBD1 (5 bases). The V end was cut by 2 bases, the J end by 8 bases, with 13 bases between. The CDR3 sequence is 14 residues long. Per the germline V gene, CDR1 is SNHLY and CDR2 is FYNNEI. Here the CDR3 DNA reads TGTGCCAGCAGTGAACAGGGCCCCAGGTATGAGCAGTTCTTC. Protein: CASSEQGPRYEQFF.

CDR3 sequence: CASMSGLAVNEQFF. In DNA, the CDR3 is TGTGCCAGTATGTCAGGACTAGCTGTCAATGAGCAGTTCTTC. J is TRBJ2-1 and V is TRBV19, with 8 nucleotides matching TRBD2. The CDR3 sequence is 14 residues long. Germline CDR1 LNHDA, CDR2 SQIVND (reference sequence). V shed 7 bases, J shed 6 bases, and the junction held 8 bases outside the gene matches.

J is TRBJ1-2 and V is TRBV9; D gene unclear. Looked up from germline, CDR1 is SGDLS and CDR2 is YYNGEE. V lost 4 bases, J lost 9 bases, and 10 bases lay in between. This CDR3 has 11 residues. The CDR3 is CASSSSARYTF. The CDR3 nucleotides are TGTGCCAGCAGCTCCTCCGCGCGCTACACCTTC. Variable domain in full (rest from reference TRBV9 and TRBJ1-2): DSGVTQTPKHLITATGQRVTLRCSPRSGDLSVYWYQQSLDQGLQFLIQYYNGEERAKGNILERFSAQQFPDLHSELNLSSLELGDSALYFCASSSSARYTFGSGTRLTVV.

As regards this clone: Compared with germline, one end of the junction differs, possibly owing to a read error. The chain uses TRBV7-9 and TRBJ2-1, with 9 bases that match TRBD1. The CDR3 is made up of 16 amino acids. CDR1 is SEHNR, CDR2 FQNEAQ, per germline (reference sequence). The DNA for the CDR3 is TGTCCCAGCAGCCATAACCGGGACAGGGTGACGAGTGAGCAGTTCTTC. It yields the protein CPSSHNRDRVTSEQFF.

This sequence joins TRBV5-6 and TRBJ2-3, with 7 positions matching TRBD2. V lost 1 base and J lost 1; bases outside the gene matches: 3. This CDR3 has 15 amino acids. Germline V gene lookup returns CDR1 SGHDT and CDR2 YYEEEE. In DNA form, the CDR3 reads TGTGCCAGCAGCTTGAGGACTAGGGGCACAGATACGCAGTATTTT. Protein: CASSLRTRGTDTQYF.

This clone was counted only a few times. V is TRBV6-1 and J is TRBJ1-4; D is unresolved. Germline V gene lookup returns CDR1 MNHNS and CDR2 SASEGT. V was pared by 8 bases and J by 3 bases, with 10 bases between. This CDR3 has 13 amino acids. This CDR3 reads CASRGGPNEKLFF. The DNA of the CDR3 is TGTGCCAGCCGGGGAGGTCCTAATGAAAAACTGTTTTTT.

Remarks on this clone: One end of the junction is discordant with germline, which a read error may explain. The chain uses TRBV7-9 and TRBJ1-1; TRBD1 aligns across 11 bases. Germline CDR1 SEHNR, CDR2 FQNEAQ (reference sequence). CDR3 length: 17 residues. The CDR3 reads CSSSLGQGAWMNTEAFF. CDR3 sequence (DNA): TGTTCCAGCAGCCTCGGACAGGGGGCGTGGATGAACACTGAAGCTTTCTTT.

The chain is built from TRBV7-2 and TRBJ1-4; TRBD1 is a possible D gene (5 bases). Germline values: CDR1 SGHTA, CDR2 FQGNSA. The CDR3 sequence is 15 residues long. Trimming took off 5 bases at V and 2 bases at J, with 12 bases between the two ends. The CDR3 sequence: CASSPGGTTNEKLFF. CDR3 nucleotide sequence: TGTGCCAGCAGCCCGGGGGGGACTACTAATGAAAAACTGTTTTTT.

This clone has only one observation. The chain links TRBV7-9 to TRBJ2-7, with D possibly being TRBD1 (6 bases). Germline lookup yields CDR1 SEHNR and CDR2 FQNEAQ (reference sequence). The V and J ends lost 6 bases and 2 bases respectively, with 20 bases between them. This CDR3 is 16 amino acids long. CDR3 region: CASSPSPGTPTYEQYF. In nucleotides, the CDR3 is TGTGCCAGCAGTCCTTCACCCGGGACACCTACCTACGAGCAGTACTTC.

This sequence joins TRBV4-2 and TRBJ2-2, with 8 bases fitting TRBD1. The CDR3 contains 16 residues. Germline CDR1 is LGHNA and CDR2 is YNFKEQ. Trimming at V came to 0 bases and at J to 6 bases, leaving 6 bases not matched to a gene. The CDR3 here is CASSQDFVQGAGELFF. The CDR3 bases are TGTGCCAGCAGCCAAGATTTCGTACAGGGGGCCGGGGAGCTGTTTTTT.

V is TRBV27 and J is TRBJ1-4; a possible D gene is TRBD1 (6 bases). V was clipped by 2 bases and J by 8 bases, with 12 bases between them. Looked up from germline, CDR1 is MNHEY and CDR2 is SMNVEV (reference sequence). The CDR3 is made up of 14 amino acids. The CDR3: CASSLGGREEKLFF. The CDR3 DNA sequence: TGTGCCAGCAGTTTAGGGGGGCGGGAGGAAAAACTGTTTTTT.

V is TRBV7-3 and J is TRBJ2-3, with TRBD2 identical over 10 bases. Germline CDR1 reads SGHTA; CDR2 reads FQGTGA. Trimming cost V 2 bases and J 5 bases; bases outside gene matches: 7. The CDR3 is 16 residues long. The CDR3 loop is CASSLGAGGRGDTQYF. CDR3 bases: TGTGCCAGCAGCTTAGGAGCGGGAGGGCGGGGAGATACGCAGTATTTT.

V usage is TRBV2 and J usage is TRBJ1-1; D unclear. Per germline, CDR1 SNHLY and CDR2 FYNNEI. The CDR3 length is 13 residues. The V and J ends lost 6 bases and 1 base respectively, with 9 bases between them. The CDR3 protein is CASRATWNTEAFF. CDR3 DNA sequence: TGTGCCAGCAGGGCCACGTGGAACACTGAAGCTTTCTTT.